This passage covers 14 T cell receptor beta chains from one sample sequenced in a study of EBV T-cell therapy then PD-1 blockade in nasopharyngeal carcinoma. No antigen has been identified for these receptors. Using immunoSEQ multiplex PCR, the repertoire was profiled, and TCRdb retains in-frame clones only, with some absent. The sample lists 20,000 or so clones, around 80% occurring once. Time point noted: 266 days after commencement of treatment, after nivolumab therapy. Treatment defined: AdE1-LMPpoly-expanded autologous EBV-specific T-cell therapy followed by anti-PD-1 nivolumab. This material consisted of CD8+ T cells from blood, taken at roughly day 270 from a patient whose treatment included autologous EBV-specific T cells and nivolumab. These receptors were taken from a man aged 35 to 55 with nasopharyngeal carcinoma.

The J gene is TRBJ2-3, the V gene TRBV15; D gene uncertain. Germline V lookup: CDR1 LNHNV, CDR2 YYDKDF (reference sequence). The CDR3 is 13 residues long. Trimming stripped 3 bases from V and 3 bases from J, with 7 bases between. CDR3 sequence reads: CATSRFVTDTQYF. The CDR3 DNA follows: TGTGCCACCAGCAGGTTCGTGACAGATACGCAGTATTTT. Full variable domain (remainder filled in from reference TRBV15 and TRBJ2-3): DAMVIQNPRYQVTQFGKPVTLSCSQTLNHNVMYWYQQKSSQAPKLLFHYYDKDFNNEADTPDNFQSRRPNTSFCFLDIRSPGLGDTAMYLCATSRFVTDTQYFGPGTRLTVL.

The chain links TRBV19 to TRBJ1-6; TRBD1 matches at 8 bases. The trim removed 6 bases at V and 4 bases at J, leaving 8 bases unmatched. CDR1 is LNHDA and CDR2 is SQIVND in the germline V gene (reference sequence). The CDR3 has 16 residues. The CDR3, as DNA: TGTGCCAGTAGCCACCGGGACAGGAATTATAATTCACCCCTCCACTTT. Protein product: CASSHRDRNYNSPLHF. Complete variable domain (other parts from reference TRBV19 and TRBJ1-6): DGGITQSPKYLFRKEGQNVTLSCEQNLNHDAMYWYRQDPGQGLRLIYYSQIVNDFQKGDIAEGYSVSREKKESFPLTVTSAQKNPTAFYLCASSHRDRNYNSPLHFGNGTRLTVT.

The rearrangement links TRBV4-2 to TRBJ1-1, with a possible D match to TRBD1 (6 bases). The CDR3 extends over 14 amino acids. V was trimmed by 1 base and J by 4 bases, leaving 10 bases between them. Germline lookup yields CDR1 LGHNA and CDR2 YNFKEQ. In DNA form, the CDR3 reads TGTGCCAGCAGCCAAGGGCAGGGGAGCACTGAAGCTTTCTTT. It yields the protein CASSQGQGSTEAFF.

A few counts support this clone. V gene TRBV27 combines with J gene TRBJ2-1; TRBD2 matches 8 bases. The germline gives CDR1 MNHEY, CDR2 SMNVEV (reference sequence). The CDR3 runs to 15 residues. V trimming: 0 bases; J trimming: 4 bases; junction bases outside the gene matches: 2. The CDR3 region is CASSLSVAGYNEQFF. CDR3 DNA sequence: TGTGCCAGCAGTTTATCGGTAGCGGGGTACAATGAGCAGTTCTTC.

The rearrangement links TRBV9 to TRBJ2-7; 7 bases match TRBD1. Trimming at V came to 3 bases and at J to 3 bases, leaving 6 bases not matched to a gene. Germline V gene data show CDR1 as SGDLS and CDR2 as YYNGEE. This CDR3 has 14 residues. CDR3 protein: CASSARGTDYEQYF. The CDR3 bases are TGTGCCAGCAGCGCGAGAGGGACAGACTACGAGCAGTACTTC.

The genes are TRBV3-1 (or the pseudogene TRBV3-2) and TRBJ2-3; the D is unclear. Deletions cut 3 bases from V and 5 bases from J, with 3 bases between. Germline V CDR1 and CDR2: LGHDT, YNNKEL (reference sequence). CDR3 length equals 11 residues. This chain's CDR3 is CASSHLDTQYF. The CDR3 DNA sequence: TGTGCCAGCAGCCATTTAGATACGCAGTATTTT.

The CDR3 region has the DNA TGTGCCAGCAGTGAAGCGTTTGGCGGGGGAGGGAATGAGCAGTTCTTC. Its translation is CASSEAFGGGGNEQFF. This chain links TRBV6-1 with TRBJ2-1, with 7 bases matching TRBD2. The CDR3 spans 16 residues. Germline loops: CDR1 MNHNS, CDR2 SASEGT. V dropped 0 bases and J dropped 7; count of bases not matched to a gene: 9.

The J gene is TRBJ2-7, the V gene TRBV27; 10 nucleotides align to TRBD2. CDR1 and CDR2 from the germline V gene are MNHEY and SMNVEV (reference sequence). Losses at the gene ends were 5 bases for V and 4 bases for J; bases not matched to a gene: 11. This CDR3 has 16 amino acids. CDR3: CASSASGGEAVYEQYF. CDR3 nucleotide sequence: TGTGCCAGCAGTGCCAGCGGGGGGGAGGCGGTGTACGAGCAGTACTTC.

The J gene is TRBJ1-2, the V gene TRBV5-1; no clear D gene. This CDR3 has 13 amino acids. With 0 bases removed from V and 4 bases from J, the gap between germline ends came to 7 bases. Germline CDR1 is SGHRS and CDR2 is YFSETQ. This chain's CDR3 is CASSLGQTYGYTF. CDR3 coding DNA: TGCGCCAGCAGCTTGGGTCAGACCTATGGCTACACCTTC.

For the CDR3, the DNA is TGTGCCAGCAGTGACTCTCGGCGGGGGGAAACCACAGATACGCAGTATTTT. Its protein product is CASSDSRRGETTDTQYF. The chain combines TRBV6-4 with TRBJ2-3, with 8 bases lining up with TRBD2. Losses at the gene ends were 0 bases for V and 2 bases for J; bases not matched to a gene: 7. This CDR3 has 17 amino acids. Germline CDR1 MRHNA, CDR2 SNTAGT.

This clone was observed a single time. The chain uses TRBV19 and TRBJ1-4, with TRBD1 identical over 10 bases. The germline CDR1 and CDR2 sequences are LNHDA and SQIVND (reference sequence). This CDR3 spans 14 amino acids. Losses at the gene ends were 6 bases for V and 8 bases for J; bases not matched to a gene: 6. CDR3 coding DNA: TGTGCCAGTAGAAGGCGGGACAGGGGCGAAAAACTGTTTTTT. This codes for CASRRRDRGEKLFF.

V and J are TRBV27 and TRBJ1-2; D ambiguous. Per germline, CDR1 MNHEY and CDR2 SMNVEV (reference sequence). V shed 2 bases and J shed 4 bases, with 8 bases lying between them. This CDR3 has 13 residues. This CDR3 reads CASSLHVSYGYTF. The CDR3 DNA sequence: TGTGCCAGCAGTTTACACGTATCCTATGGCTACACCTTC.

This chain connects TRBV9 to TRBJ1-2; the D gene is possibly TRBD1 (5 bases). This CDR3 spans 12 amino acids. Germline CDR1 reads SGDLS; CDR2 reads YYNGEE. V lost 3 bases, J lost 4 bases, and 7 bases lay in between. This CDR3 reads CASSEDSYGYTF. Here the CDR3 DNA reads TGTGCCAGCAGCGAAGACAGCTATGGCTACACCTTC.

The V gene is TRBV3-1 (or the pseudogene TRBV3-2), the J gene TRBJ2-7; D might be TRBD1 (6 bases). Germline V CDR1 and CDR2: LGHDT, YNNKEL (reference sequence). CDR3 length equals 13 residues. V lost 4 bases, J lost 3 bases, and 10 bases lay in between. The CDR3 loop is CASSLTGGYEQYF. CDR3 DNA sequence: TGTGCCAGCAGCCTGACAGGCGGCTACGAGCAGTACTTC.